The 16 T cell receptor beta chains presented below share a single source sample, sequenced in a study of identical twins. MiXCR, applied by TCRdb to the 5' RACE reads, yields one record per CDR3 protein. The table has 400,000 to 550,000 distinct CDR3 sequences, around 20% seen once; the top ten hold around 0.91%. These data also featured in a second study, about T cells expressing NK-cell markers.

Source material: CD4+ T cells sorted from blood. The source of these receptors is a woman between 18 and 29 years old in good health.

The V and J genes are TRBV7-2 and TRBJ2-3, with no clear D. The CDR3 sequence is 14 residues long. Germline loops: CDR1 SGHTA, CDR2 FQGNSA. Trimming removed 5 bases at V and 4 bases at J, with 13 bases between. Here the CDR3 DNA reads TGTGCCAGCAGCCCCCGGATCGCCGCAGATACGCAGTATTTT. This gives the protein CASSPRIAADTQYF.

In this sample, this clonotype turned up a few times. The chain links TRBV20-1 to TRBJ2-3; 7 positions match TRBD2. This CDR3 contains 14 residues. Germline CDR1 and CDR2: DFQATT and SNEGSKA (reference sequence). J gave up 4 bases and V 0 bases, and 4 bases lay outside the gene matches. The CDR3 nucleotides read TGCAGTGCTAGAGATGGCGCGGGAGCAGATACGCAGTATTTT. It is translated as CSARDGAGADTQYF.

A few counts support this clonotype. The CDR3 DNA follows: TGTGCCAGCAGCTTACGAGACTTTAATGAAAAACTGTTTTTT. Its translation is CASSLRDFNEKLFF. The rearrangement joins TRBV7-8 to TRBJ1-4, with D uncertain. The CDR3 is 14 amino acids. The germline V gene encodes CDR1 SGHVS and CDR2 FQNEAQ. V lost 2 bases and J lost 4, with 8 bases in between.

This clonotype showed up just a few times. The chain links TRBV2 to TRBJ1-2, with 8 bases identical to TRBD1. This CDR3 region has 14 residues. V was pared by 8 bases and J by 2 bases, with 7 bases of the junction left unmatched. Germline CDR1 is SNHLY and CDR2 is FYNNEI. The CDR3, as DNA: TGTGCCAGCCTCTCCGGGACAGGCAACTATGGCTACACCTTC. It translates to CASLSGTGNYGYTF.

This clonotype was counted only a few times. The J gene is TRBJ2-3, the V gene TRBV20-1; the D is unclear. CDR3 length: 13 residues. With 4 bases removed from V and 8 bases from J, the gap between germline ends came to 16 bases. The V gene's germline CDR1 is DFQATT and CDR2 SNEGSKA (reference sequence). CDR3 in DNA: TGCAGTGCTACCCGGCGGAGCGATCGTACGCAGTATTTT. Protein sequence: CSATRRSDRTQYF.

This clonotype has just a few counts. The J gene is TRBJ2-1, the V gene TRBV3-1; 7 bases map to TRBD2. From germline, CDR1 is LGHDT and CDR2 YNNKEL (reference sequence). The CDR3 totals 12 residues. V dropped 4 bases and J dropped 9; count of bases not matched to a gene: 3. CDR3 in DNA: TGTGCCAGCAGCCCGGGAGGAAGTGAGCAGTTCTTC. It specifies CASSPGGSEQFF.

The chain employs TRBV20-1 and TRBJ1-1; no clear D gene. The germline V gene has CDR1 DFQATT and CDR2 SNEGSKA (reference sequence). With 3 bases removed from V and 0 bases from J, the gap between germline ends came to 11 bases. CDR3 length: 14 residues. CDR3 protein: CSASKGQVNTEAFF. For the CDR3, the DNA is TGCAGTGCTAGTAAAGGTCAGGTGAACACTGAAGCTTTCTTT.

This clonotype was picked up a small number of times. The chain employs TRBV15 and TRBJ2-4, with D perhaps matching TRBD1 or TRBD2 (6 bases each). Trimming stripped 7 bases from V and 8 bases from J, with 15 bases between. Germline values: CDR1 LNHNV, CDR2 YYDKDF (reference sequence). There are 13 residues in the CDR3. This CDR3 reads CATTLGGRDIQYF. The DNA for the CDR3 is TGTGCCACCACCCTTGGGGGGCGGGACATTCAGTACTTC.

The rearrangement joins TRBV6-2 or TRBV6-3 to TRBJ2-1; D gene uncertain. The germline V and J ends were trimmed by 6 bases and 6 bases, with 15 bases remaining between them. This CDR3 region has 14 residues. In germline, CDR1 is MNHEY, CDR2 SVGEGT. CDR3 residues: CASRIGPRGNEQFF. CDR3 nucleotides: TGTGCCAGCAGAATCGGACCGCGAGGCAATGAGCAGTTCTTC.

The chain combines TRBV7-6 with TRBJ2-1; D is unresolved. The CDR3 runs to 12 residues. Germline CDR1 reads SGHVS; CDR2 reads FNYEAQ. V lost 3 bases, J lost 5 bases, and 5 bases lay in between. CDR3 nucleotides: TGTGCCAGCAGCTTTCTAGACAATGAGCAGTTCTTC. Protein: CASSFLDNEQFF.

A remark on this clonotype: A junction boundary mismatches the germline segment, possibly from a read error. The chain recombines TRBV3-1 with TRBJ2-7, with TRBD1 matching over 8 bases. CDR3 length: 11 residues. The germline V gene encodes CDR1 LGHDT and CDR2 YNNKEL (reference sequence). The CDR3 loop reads CASSQGQGPSF. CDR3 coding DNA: TGTGCCAGCAGCCAAGGACAGGGGCCCTCCTTC.

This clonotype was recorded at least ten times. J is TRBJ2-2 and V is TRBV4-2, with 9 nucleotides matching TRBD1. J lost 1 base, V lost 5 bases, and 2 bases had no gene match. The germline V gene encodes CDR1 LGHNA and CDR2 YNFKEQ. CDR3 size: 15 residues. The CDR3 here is CASSEGQGNTGELFF. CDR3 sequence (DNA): TGTGCCAGCAGCGAGGGACAGGGGAACACCGGGGAGCTGTTTTTT.

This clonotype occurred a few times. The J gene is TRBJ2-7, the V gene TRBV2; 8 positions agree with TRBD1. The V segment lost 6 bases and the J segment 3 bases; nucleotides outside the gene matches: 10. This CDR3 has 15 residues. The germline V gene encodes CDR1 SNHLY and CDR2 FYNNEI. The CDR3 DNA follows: TGTGCCAGCAGGCCCACCGGGACAGGCGGCTACGAGCAGTACTTC. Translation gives CASRPTGTGGYEQYF.

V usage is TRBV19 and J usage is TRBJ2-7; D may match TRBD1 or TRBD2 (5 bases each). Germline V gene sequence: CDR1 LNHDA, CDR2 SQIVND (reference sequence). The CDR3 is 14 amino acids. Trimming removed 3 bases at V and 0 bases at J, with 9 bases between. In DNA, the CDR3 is TGTGCCAGTAGTATCGGGACCCACTCCTACGAGCAGTACTTC. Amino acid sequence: CASSIGTHSYEQYF.

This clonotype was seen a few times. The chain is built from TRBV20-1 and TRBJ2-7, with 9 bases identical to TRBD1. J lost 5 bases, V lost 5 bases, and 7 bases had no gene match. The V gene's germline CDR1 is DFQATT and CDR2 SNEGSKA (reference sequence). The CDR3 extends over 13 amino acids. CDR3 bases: TGCAGTGCTCGTAGGACAGGGGTCGACGAGCAGTACTTC. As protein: CSARRTGVDEQYF.

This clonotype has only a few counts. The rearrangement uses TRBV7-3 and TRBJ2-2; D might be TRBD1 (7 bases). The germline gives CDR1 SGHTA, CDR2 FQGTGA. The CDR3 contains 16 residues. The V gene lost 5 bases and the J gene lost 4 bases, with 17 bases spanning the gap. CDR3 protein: CASSRGGTAGTGELFF. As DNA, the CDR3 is TGTGCCAGCAGCCGAGGCGGGACAGCGGGCACCGGGGAGCTGTTTTTT.